The entry below describes one TCR beta chain. Its antigen target is currently unknown. Per-base quality was not reported, and no clone a single base away is much larger than it. The data were taken from a study of cytomegalovirus exposure and HLA in healthy donors listed by TCRdb under 2017. A note on the overall study: An earlier analysis of roughly 630 of the donors reported about 290 Gb of sequence data and around 110 million unique TCR beta sequences from about 179 million T cells. Because of strong linkage in the cohort, a few DR-DQ haplotypes were treated as single units for association and clustering. To decide whether each TCR beta V gene segment behaved as functional or pseudogenic, an earlier analysis of some 540 of the donors relied on high-throughput TCR beta sequencing. An early release that covered about 640 HLA-typed donors contained 300 to 350 gigabases of sequencing data and some 87 million unique TCR sequences. The study combined high-throughput TCR immunosequencing, statistical association of individual TCRs with disease status, and machine learning to predict cytomegalovirus infection status. Every repertoire in the discovery cohort had been generated on one and the same sequencing platform. In a later genetic analysis, genome-wide SNP genotypes for about 65% of the roughly 670 donors were used, and that subset was treated as a discovery cohort. HLA typing included class I and class II loci at four-digit resolution. Donor age, sex, ethnicity and CMV serostatus were compiled together with the repertoire data. In a later analysis, previously published TCR beta repertoires from fewer than 750 donors were re-analyzed and high-resolution HLA genotyping was added so that TCR occurrence patterns could be studied. Among 398 genotyped donors of the cohort, an average of approximately 240,000 unique TCR beta nucleotide sequences were sequenced per donor, roughly 18% of them non-productive. The number of typed donors differed by locus: roughly 629-640 for A, B, C, DRB1 and DQB1; 522 for DQA1; around 610 for DPA1; and about 450 for DPB1. Besides the first cohort of roughly 700 subjects, a separate validation cohort made up of 120 different subjects was used. Among the approximately 420 genotyped donors, approximately 81% belonged to the genetic ancestry cluster associated with self-reported Caucasian donors. The study aimed to test whether cataloging public T cell receptors could reveal signatures of past pathogen exposure. Rather than using new phenotypic data, the later analysis identified candidate immune exposures from TCR beta sequences and from how often those sequences occurred across donors. The study profiled the T cell repertoires of more than 500 subjects by immunosequencing and related them to cytomegalovirus serostatus. Overall study results and their limits: It was suggested by the authors that the approach could potentially be generalized to other disease states and immunological phenotypes. Because some donors lacked HLA typing at each locus, the association tests relied only on the typed subset. Most TCR sequences were seen in very few donors, while some public TCRs were found in many individuals. In a later analysis, around 15,000 TCR beta sequences were associated with specific HLA alleles at a false discovery rate of 0.05. The earlier analysis of approximately 590 of the donors excluded some 15 rarely observed V segments, including chromosome 9 orphons, because counts were too low. The study gave a list of roughly 150 TCR beta chains associated with cytomegalovirus. CMV serostatus was the only immune exposure information available for the cohort. A few of the identified cytomegalovirus-associated TCR beta chains were confirmed in vitro to be specific for cytomegalovirus antigens. In an earlier analysis of fewer than 700 of the donors, most TCR beta V segments appeared in productive rearrangements about 87% or about 30% of the time, broadly matching IMGT annotations. Linkage disequilibrium might explain the correlated functional status among segregating V segments, but an unknown experimental factor could not be ruled out. Sequencing depth was assumed to be roughly uniform across donors in the presence/absence analyses, though that assumption may not hold. In both the original and validation cohorts, the classifier was reported to diagnose cytomegalovirus status with high specificity and sensitivity. In a later analysis, HLA-associated TCR beta chains showed more clonal expansion and lower generation probabilities than non-associated chains that were equally common. A later analysis found that most CMV-associated TCR beta chains appeared HLA-restricted, with HLA associations seemingly driven largely by CMV exposure. This cohort had only TCR beta chains sequenced, and the lack of alpha or paired-chain data limited which features could be detected. According to a later analysis, TCR association rates differed among HLA loci, with DRB1 alleles showing the most associated TCRs and HLA-C alleles showing the fewest. V-gene and J-gene trimming of TCR beta chains was associated with a missense DCLRE1C variant in a later genetic analysis, and the association was replicated in an independent cohort. In a later genetic analysis, fewer N-insertions in productive TCRs were reported among donors in an Asian-associated ancestry cluster than the roughly 640-donor mean. A cluster of highly shared sequence variants was judged likely to represent a technical artifact of the sequencing pipeline. Assigning TCR associations to individual alleles was difficult when HLA alleles, especially DR and DQ, strongly co-occurred. A further reported finding was that TCR beta sequences accurately predicted the HLA-A and HLA-B alleles for most subjects in the first cohort. A later analysis reported that several top co-occurrence clusters appeared linked to parvovirus B19, influenza, CMV and Epstein-Barr virus.

The cohort consisted of approximately 670 healthy bone marrow donors. All cohort members were sampled while nominally healthy, although unrecorded immune exposures were likely present. The donor was CMV seronegative and belonged to the group of 320 or so seronegative cohort members. A peripheral blood sample was collected from each donor, and TCR beta sequencing was performed on peripheral blood mononuclear cells. The Qiagen DNeasy Blood Extraction Kit was used to extract genomic DNA from the blood cell samples. The method behind the library was the immunoSEQ multiplex PCR assay. For the multiplex PCR, a mixture combining 60 forward primers for TCR Vbeta segments and 13 reverse primers for TCR Jbeta segments was used. A multiplex PCR assay on genomic DNA amplified the CDR3 region of rearranged TCR beta genes. The Illumina HiSeq System was used to sequence the amplified TCR beta libraries as 87-base-pair reads. Per the original workflow: Across the 670 or so repertoires, a later analysis counted about 81 million unique TCR beta chains, around 10 million of which were shared by at least two donors. To remove PCR and sequencing errors, raw reads were error-corrected and collapsed into unique sequences using a nearest-neighbor algorithm that merged closely related sequences. V, D and J gene segments were assigned by aligning CDR3 sequences to IMGT reference sequences. For a sequence to be retained, at least a six-nucleotide match to both a V gene segment and a J gene segment was required. Rearrangements were called productive when the CDR3 lacked stop codons and stayed in frame with V and J; all others were non-productive. CDR3 was defined according to IMGT convention as the region running from the second conserved V-encoded cysteine to the conserved J-encoded phenylalanine. The earlier analysis of 587 of the donors excluded sequences that lacked an unambiguous match to a single V gene segment. An earlier analysis of 550 to 650 of the donors classified V segments as functional when productive rearrangements were above 56.7% and as segregating when the standard deviation between donors was above 5%. To diagnose cytomegalovirus status from the catalog of TCR beta chain sequences, a statistical classification framework was built. In a later analysis, V and J genes were assigned by comparing TCR nucleotide sequences against IMGT/GENE-DB human TR gene sequences. Using the TCRdist pipeline, a later analysis assigned CDR3 sequences along with most-parsimonious VDJ recombination scenarios. A later analysis defined each TCR beta chain by its CDR3 amino acid sequence plus V-gene family, and excluded reads lacking a unique V-gene family. To address suspected cross-contamination and a sequencing artifact, a later analysis removed roughly 640 highly shared, low-generation-probability nucleotide sequences. A later analysis calculated a clonal expansion index for each public chain from normalized within-repertoire ranks of inferred template counts. A later analysis computed generation probabilities with a VDJ recombination model fitted to out-of-frame rearrangements, and checked the results against IGoR. Hypergeometric tests were used in a later analysis to score TCR-TCR, TCR-HLA and TCR-CMV co-occurrence, with a repertoire-size bias correction applied to the TCR pairs. False discovery rates were estimated in a later analysis by permuting HLA or CMV assignments 20 times. In a later analysis, co-occurring TCRs were grouped using DBSCAN, with TCRdist sequence similarity added in when clustering inside HLA-allele-positive subsets. Repertoires with fewer than 30,000 or more than 120,000 public chains, plus five repertoires with anomalous nucleotide sharing, were excluded from co-occurrence clustering. This immuneACCESS table, as held by TCRdb, lists in-frame sequences with V and J called but not all clones. Of the missing ones, under half trace to an unresolved V gene in checked studies; the others have no known cause. V, J and clone size derive from that table, while D and trimming were established from the DNA sequence. The sample table records about 180,000 clones; 79% of these occur just once. Of the sample, approximately 0.69% is held by the ten largest clones.

Sequenced: PBMCs. This TCR was recovered from a woman aged 40 to 50 in good health and CMV-seronegative.

The CDR3 protein is CASSVAQQETQYF. At the DNA level, the sequence is TGTGCCAGCAGCGTAGCCCAACAAGAGACCCAGTACTTC. The chain employs TRBV9 and TRBJ2-5; no D gene call is confident. Trimming at the junction amounts to 0 bases on V and 2 bases on J, and the germline ends lie 5 bases apart. From cysteine to phenylalanine, the CDR3 is 13 amino acids long. The entry retains the CDR3 DNA only, 39 bases that are in frame from base 1. The germline V gene yields SGDLS for CDR1 and YYNGEE for CDR2. Reference TRBV9 and TRBJ2-5 genes cover what lies past the CDR3, so the full variable domain is DSGVTQTPKHLITATGQRVTLRCSPRSGDLSVYWYQQSLDQGLQFLIQYYNGEERAKGNILERFSAQQFPDLHSELNLSSLELGDSALYFCASSVAQQETQYFGPGTRLLVL.